This is a list of T cell receptor beta chains from one sample in a study of blood T cell repertoires in COVID-19. Only in-frame clones appear in the TCRdb table, and some are missing; sequencing was by immunoSEQ multiplex PCR. The data hold approximately 110,000 clones, with 85% observed a single time. Input material: peripheral blood. Receptor source: a human donor in a cohort sampled during active COVID-19. Both conserved end residues are part of each CDR3. The D gene is left open where the match is weak. The listing skips clone size in some rows; elsewhere it reads once, few, many or a size class.

v_call: TRBV7-2; d_call: -; j_call: TRBJ1-5; clone_size: few; cdr3_aa: CASSSRVSNQPQHF; cdr3_nt: TGTGCCAGCAGCTCCAGGGTTAGCAATCAGCCCCAGCATTTT
v_call: TRBV20-1; d_call: TRBD2; j_call: TRBJ2-7; clone_size: few; cdr3_aa: CSASPPGTSGGSYEQYF; cdr3_nt: TGCAGTGCTAGTCCACCCGGGACTAGCGGGGGATCCTACGAGCAGTACTTC
v_call: TRBV7-8; d_call: TRBD2; j_call: TRBJ2-3; clone_size: -; cdr3_aa: CASSIQRGPDTQYF; cdr3_nt: TGTGCCAGCAGCATTCAGCGGGGTCCAGATACGCAGTATTTT
v_call: TRBV28; d_call: -; j_call: TRBJ1-6; clone_size: -; cdr3_aa: CASSRVGGYNSPLHF; cdr3_nt: TGTGCCAGCAGCCGGGTCGGGGGCTATAATTCACCCCTCCACTTT
v_call: TRBV27; d_call: -; j_call: TRBJ2-7; clone_size: -; cdr3_aa: CASSFTGLQPPYEQYF; cdr3_nt: TGTGCCAGCAGTTTCACCGGCTTACAGCCACCCTACGAGCAGTACTTC
v_call: TRBV28; d_call: TRBD1; j_call: TRBJ2-7; clone_size: -; cdr3_aa: CASSLWGQGAHEQYF; cdr3_nt: TGTGCCAGCAGTTTGTGGGGACAGGGGGCCCACGAGCAGTACTTC
v_call: TRBV19; d_call: -; j_call: TRBJ1-2; clone_size: -; cdr3_aa: CASRSSGAPANYGYTF; cdr3_nt: TGTGCCAGTAGGTCCAGCGGGGCGCCAGCTAACTATGGCTACACCTTC
v_call: TRBV10-3; d_call: TRBD2; j_call: TRBJ2-3; clone_size: -; cdr3_aa: CAISEEEAGGLADTQYF; cdr3_nt: TGTGCCATCAGTGAGGAGGAAGCGGGGGGGCTGGCAGATACGCAGTATTTT
v_call: TRBV6-1; d_call: -; j_call: TRBJ1-2; clone_size: -; cdr3_aa: CASSEAGGLYGYTF; cdr3_nt: TGTGCCAGCAGTGAAGCTGGGGGCCTCTATGGCTACACCTTC
v_call: TRBV15; d_call: -; j_call: TRBJ1-5; clone_size: -; cdr3_aa: CATSRETFGQPQHF; cdr3_nt: TGTGCCACCAGCAGAGAGACTTTCGGTCAGCCCCAGCATTTT
v_call: TRBV4-3; d_call: TRBD2; j_call: TRBJ2-2; clone_size: -; cdr3_aa: CASSRDGAGGSGELFF; cdr3_nt: TGCGCCAGCAGCCGCGATGGAGCGGGGGGCTCCGGGGAGCTGTTTTTT
v_call: TRBV15; d_call: TRBD1; j_call: TRBJ2-1; clone_size: -; cdr3_aa: CATSRVRTGITYNEQFF; cdr3_nt: TGTGCCACCAGCAGAGTGAGGACAGGGATAACCTACAATGAGCAGTTCTTC
v_call: TRBV7-3; d_call: -; j_call: TRBJ1-6; clone_size: few; cdr3_aa: CASSEQPNSPLHF; cdr3_nt: TGTGCCAGCAGCGAACAACCTAATTCACCCCTCCACTTT
v_call: TRBV9; d_call: -; j_call: TRBJ1-1; clone_size: once; cdr3_aa: CASSASPGQLNTEAFF; cdr3_nt: TGTGCCAGCAGCGCGTCTCCGGGACAATTGAACACTGAAGCTTTCTTT
v_call: TRBV7-9; d_call: -; j_call: TRBJ1-2; clone_size: once; cdr3_aa: CASSFSTTNYGYTF; cdr3_nt: TGTGCCAGCAGCTTTTCAACAACTAACTATGGCTACACCTTC
v_call: TRBV6-6; d_call: TRBD2; j_call: TRBJ2-5; clone_size: few; cdr3_aa: CASRSGLGGETQYF; cdr3_nt: TGTGCCAGCAGGTCGGGATTGGGGGGGGAGACCCAGTACTTC
v_call: TRBV19; d_call: -; j_call: TRBJ1-5; clone_size: once; cdr3_aa: CASTPGGVNQPQHF; cdr3_nt: TGTGCCAGTACCCCCGGCGGCGTCAATCAGCCCCAGCATTTT
v_call: TRBV5-4; d_call: -; j_call: TRBJ1-6; clone_size: few; cdr3_aa: CASSLDVPKGPLHF; cdr3_nt: TGTGCCAGCAGCTTAGATGTTCCCAAGGGGCCCCTCCACTTT
v_call: TRBV19; d_call: TRBD1; j_call: TRBJ1-4; clone_size: -; cdr3_aa: CASSGTAINEKLFF; cdr3_nt: TGTGCCTCTTCCGGGACAGCAATTAATGAAAAACTGTTTTTT
v_call: TRBV25-1; d_call: -; j_call: TRBJ2-1; clone_size: -; cdr3_aa: CASSEWEGGRDNEQFF; cdr3_nt: TGTGCCAGCAGTGAATGGGAAGGGGGTCGGGACAATGAGCAGTTCTTC
v_call: TRBV4-2; d_call: TRBD1; j_call: TRBJ2-7; clone_size: -; cdr3_aa: CASSQEGQGEPYEQYF; cdr3_nt: TGTGCCAGCAGCCAAGAAGGACAGGGGGAACCCTACGAGCAGTACTTC
v_call: TRBV5-1; d_call: TRBD2; j_call: TRBJ2-7; clone_size: -; cdr3_aa: CASSSGLAGGYEQYF; cdr3_nt: TGCGCCAGCAGCTCCGGACTAGCGGGGGGATACGAGCAGTACTTC
v_call: TRBV18; d_call: TRBD1; j_call: TRBJ1-1; clone_size: -; cdr3_aa: CASSPGQSLMNTEAFF; cdr3_nt: TGTGCCAGCTCACCGGGACAGAGCCTTATGAACACTGAAGCTTTCTTT
v_call: TRBV7-8; d_call: -; j_call: TRBJ2-2; clone_size: -; cdr3_aa: CASRAWEARDSGELFF; cdr3_nt: TGTGCCAGCAGAGCTTGGGAAGCGAGGGATTCCGGGGAGCTGTTTTTT